These 19 T cell receptor beta chains were sequenced from one sample in a study of radiotherapy plus CTLA-4 blockade in lung cancer. This table comes from immunoSEQ multiplex PCR, and its TCRdb copy is limited to in-frame clones, with some not included. The table lists about 97,000 clones, approximately 75% of them singletons. The sample was peripheral blood, taken from a patient treated with radiotherapy plus ipilimumab. Receptors originate from a human donor with non-small cell lung cancer who had a partial response to radiotherapy plus ipilimumab. Some clones in this sample may be carry-over from other donors' samples.

This sequence joins TRBV18 and TRBJ2-3; TRBD2 aligns across 7 bases. V lost 1 base to trimming and J lost 2 bases; unmatched junction nucleotides: 3. The CDR3 runs to 15 residues. The germline V gene encodes CDR1 KGHSH and CDR2 LQKENI. CDR3 nucleotides: TGTGCCAGCTCACCACGGGGAGGGTTCACAGATACGCAGTATTTT. This sequence encodes CASSPRGGFTDTQYF.

This chain links TRBV2 with TRBJ2-7, with D maybe TRBD1 (8 bases). V lost 4 bases, J lost 6 bases, and 13 bases lay in between. This CDR3 is 13 amino acids long. Germline values: CDR1 SNHLY, CDR2 FYNNEI. The CDR3, as DNA: TGTGCCAGCAGTGGAACAGGGGGGGGCGAGCAGTACTTC. It is translated as CASSGTGGGEQYF.

V gene TRBV2 combines with J gene TRBJ1-2; 8 positions match TRBD1. The junction had 5 bases not matched to a gene; V was cut back by 6 bases and J by 8 bases. This CDR3 has 12 residues. Germline-derived CDR1 and CDR2 are SNHLY and FYNNEI. This CDR3 is CASRGQGIGYTF. CDR3 sequence (DNA): TGTGCCAGCAGAGGACAGGGAATCGGCTACACCTTC.

The sample holds one count of this clone. V usage is TRBV6-1 and J usage is TRBJ2-7, with 7 bases fitting TRBD1. CDR3 length: 13 amino acids. The V gene end was trimmed by 7 bases and the J gene end by 5 bases; junction bases not matched to a gene: 8. CDR1 MNHNS and CDR2 SASEGT come from the germline V gene. CDR3 residues: CASIRGWRHEQYF. The CDR3 DNA follows: TGTGCCAGCATCAGGGGGTGGAGGCACGAGCAGTACTTC.

The CDR3 sequence is CASSLEGLGTGELFF. CDR3 nucleotide sequence: TGTGCCAGCAGCTTAGAGGGACTAGGTACCGGGGAGCTGTTTTTT. J is TRBJ2-2 and V is TRBV11-3; 8 bases line up with TRBD2. From germline, CDR1 is SGHNT and CDR2 YENEEA. Trimming cost V 0 bases and J 5 bases; bases outside gene matches: 2. The length of the CDR3 is 15 residues. The whole variable domain, filled in from reference TRBV11-3 and TRBJ2-2, reads EAGVVQSPRYKIIEKKQPVAFWCNPISGHNTLYWYLQNLGQGPELLIRYENEEAVDDSQLPKDRFSAERLKGVDSTLKIQPAELGDSAVYLCASSLEGLGTGELFFGEGSRLTVL.

V is TRBV18 and J is TRBJ2-5; TRBD1 aligns across 10 bases. Germline V gives CDR1 KGHSH, CDR2 LQKENI. Losses at the gene ends were 3 bases for V and 11 bases for J; bases not matched to a gene: 12. This CDR3 region has 15 residues. The CDR3 coding sequence is TGTGCCAGCTCACCGAGAAGGGACAGGGGCGGAGAGCAGTACTTC. Amino acid sequence: CASSPRRDRGGEQYF.

J is TRBJ2-1 and V is TRBV28; D remains unclear. Trimming shortened V by 5 bases and J by 6 bases, and 14 bases separated the two germline ends. Germline assignment: CDR1 MDHEN and CDR2 SYDVKM. The CDR3 loop spans 14 amino acids. CDR3: CASSPILVSNEQFF. CDR3 in DNA: TGTGCCAGCAGTCCCATTTTAGTCTCCAATGAGCAGTTCTTC.

This chain connects TRBV5-1 to TRBJ2-2, with 10 bases lining up with TRBD2. The CDR3 is made up of 14 amino acids. CDR1 and CDR2 (germline): SGHRS, YFSETQ. Unmatched junction bases numbered 4, after V lost 6 bases and J lost 5 bases. CDR3 in DNA: TGCGCCAGCACGCTAGCGGGAGTTACCGGGGAGCTGTTTTTT. The encoded protein is CASTLAGVTGELFF. Variable domain in full (rest from reference TRBV5-1 and TRBJ2-2): KAGVTQTPRYLIKTRGQQVTLSCSPISGHRSVSWYQQTPGQGLQFLFEYFSETQRNKGNFPGRFSGRQFSNSRSEMNVSTLELGDSALYLCASTLAGVTGELFFGEGSRLTVL.

The rearrangement uses TRBV30 and TRBJ2-7; 8 bases are shared with TRBD1. The CDR3 runs to 12 residues. Germline lookup yields CDR1 GTSNPN and CDR2 SVGIG (reference sequence). The V and J ends lost 6 bases and 2 bases, in that order; junction bases with no gene match: 3. CDR3 sequence: CACRDRTYEQYF. CDR3 sequence (DNA): TGTGCCTGCCGGGACAGGACCTACGAGCAGTACTTC.

This sequence joins TRBV19 and TRBJ2-1; D uncertain. V lost 4 bases to trimming and J lost 4 bases, with 11 bases between them. CDR3 length equals 14 residues. Per the germline V gene, CDR1 is LNHDA and CDR2 is SQIVND (reference sequence). The DNA for the CDR3 is TGTGCCAGTAGTAAGCTTTCCCTTTACAATGAGCAGTTCTTC. Amino acids: CASSKLSLYNEQFF.

V usage is TRBV4-3 and J usage is TRBJ1-6; D is undetermined. The CDR3 is 16 amino acids. Germline V gives CDR1 LGHNA, CDR2 YSLEER. Deletions cut 0 bases from V and 7 bases from J, with 13 bases between. CDR3 DNA sequence: TGCGCCAGCAGCCAAGAAACCGACCGGGGAAATTCACCCCTCCACTTT. It codes for CASSQETDRGNSPLHF.

This chain uses TRBV5-4 with TRBJ1-2; D not certain. Deletions cut 0 bases from V and 8 bases from J, with 17 bases between. Per germline, CDR1 SGHNT and CDR2 YYREEE (reference sequence). CDR3 length: 15 residues. CDR3 bases: TGTGCCAGCAGCTTGGAAGGGCTCGGGGTGCACGGCTACACCTTC. This encodes CASSLEGLGVHGYTF.

This chain joins TRBV7-7 and TRBJ2-1, with a weak D call TRBD1 (5 bases). CDR1 and CDR2 from the germline V gene are SSHAT and FNYEAQ (reference sequence). The ends were cut back, 7 bases at V and 4 bases at J, with 35 bases in the middle. The CDR3 sequence is 21 residues long. The CDR3 region is CASTSRGGPTMYTLMYNEQFF. The CDR3 DNA is TGTGCCAGCACCTCTAGGGGTGGTCCTACCATGTACACCTTAATGTACAATGAGCAGTTCTTC.

The chain uses TRBV11-2 and TRBJ1-1; a possible D gene is TRBD1 (6 bases). This CDR3 contains 16 residues. Trimming removed 0 bases at V and 4 bases at J, with 15 bases between. Germline loops: CDR1 SGHAT, CDR2 FQNNGV. DNA of the CDR3: TGTGCCAGCAGCTTAGAATTGGGGGCGTTCGGCACTGAAGCTTTCTTT. It specifies CASSLELGAFGTEAFF.

This clone was counted a single time. The genes are TRBV5-1 and TRBJ2-7; D gene unclear. CDR3 size: 11 residues. With 3 bases removed from V and 3 bases from J, the gap between germline ends came to 4 bases. Germline-derived CDR1 and CDR2 are SGHRS and YFSETQ. The CDR3 nucleotides are TGCGCCAGCAGCTCTCTCTACGAGCAGTACTTC. As protein: CASSSLYEQYF.

For the CDR3, the DNA is TGTGCCAGCAGAAGCCCGGGGGGGGACTACGAGCAGTACTTC. It codes for CASRSPGGDYEQYF. The rearrangement links TRBV28 to TRBJ2-7, with TRBD2 identical over 8 bases. Germline V gives CDR1 MDHEN, CDR2 SYDVKM. J was trimmed by 3 bases and V by 6 bases; bases with no gene match: 7. CDR3 length equals 14 residues.

The chain is built from TRBV15 and TRBJ2-7; a possible D gene is TRBD2 (6 bases). With 1 base removed from V and 3 bases from J, the gap between germline ends came to 13 bases. The CDR3 is 15 residues long. Germline-derived CDR1 and CDR2 are LNHNV and YYDKDF (reference sequence). CDR3 region: CATSRARQGGYEQYF. The CDR3 nucleotides are TGTGCCACCAGCAGAGCCCGGCAGGGAGGCTACGAGCAGTACTTC.

This clone was recorded once. The J gene is TRBJ2-3, the V gene TRBV6-1; no clear D gene. This CDR3 is built from 15 residues. The V end was cut by 7 bases, the J end by 5 bases, with 19 bases between. Germline lookup yields CDR1 MNHNS and CDR2 SASEGT. The CDR3 region has the DNA TGTGCCAGCAAGGAAAGCGCGGAGCGTGGAGATACGCAGTATTTT. Its protein product is CASKESAERGDTQYF.

This clone was picked up a small number of times. The rearrangement links TRBV15 to TRBJ2-3; a weak D match, TRBD1 (8 bases). V was trimmed by 7 bases and J by 3 bases, leaving 23 bases between them. The CDR3 sequence is 17 residues long. Germline CDR1 is LNHNV and CDR2 is YYDKDF (reference sequence). In DNA form, the CDR3 reads TGTGCCACCAACAGCGGATCCGACAGGGGAGGGACAGATACGCAGTATTTT. As protein: CATNSGSDRGGTDTQYF. Full variable domain (missing parts from reference TRBV15 and TRBJ2-3): DAMVIQNPRYQVTQFGKPVTLSCSQTLNHNVMYWYQQKSSQAPKLLFHYYDKDFNNEADTPDNFQSRRPNTSFCFLDIRSPGLGDTAMYLCATNSGSDRGGTDTQYFGPGTRLTVL.